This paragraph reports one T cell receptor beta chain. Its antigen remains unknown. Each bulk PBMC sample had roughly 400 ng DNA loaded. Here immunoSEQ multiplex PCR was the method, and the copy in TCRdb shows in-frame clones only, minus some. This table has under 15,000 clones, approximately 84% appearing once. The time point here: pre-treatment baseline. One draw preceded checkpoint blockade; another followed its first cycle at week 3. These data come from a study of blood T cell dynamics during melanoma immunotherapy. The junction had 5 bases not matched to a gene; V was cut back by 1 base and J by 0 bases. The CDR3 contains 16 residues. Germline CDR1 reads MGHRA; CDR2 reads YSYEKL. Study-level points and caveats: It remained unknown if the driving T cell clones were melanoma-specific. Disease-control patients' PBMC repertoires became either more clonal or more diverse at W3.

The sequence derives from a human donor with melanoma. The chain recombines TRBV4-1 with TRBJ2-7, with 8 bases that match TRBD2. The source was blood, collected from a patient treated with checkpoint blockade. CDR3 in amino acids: CASSQVSRGGSYEQYF. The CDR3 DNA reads TGCGCCAGCAGCCAAGTATCCCGGGGGGGCTCCTACGAGCAGTACTTC.